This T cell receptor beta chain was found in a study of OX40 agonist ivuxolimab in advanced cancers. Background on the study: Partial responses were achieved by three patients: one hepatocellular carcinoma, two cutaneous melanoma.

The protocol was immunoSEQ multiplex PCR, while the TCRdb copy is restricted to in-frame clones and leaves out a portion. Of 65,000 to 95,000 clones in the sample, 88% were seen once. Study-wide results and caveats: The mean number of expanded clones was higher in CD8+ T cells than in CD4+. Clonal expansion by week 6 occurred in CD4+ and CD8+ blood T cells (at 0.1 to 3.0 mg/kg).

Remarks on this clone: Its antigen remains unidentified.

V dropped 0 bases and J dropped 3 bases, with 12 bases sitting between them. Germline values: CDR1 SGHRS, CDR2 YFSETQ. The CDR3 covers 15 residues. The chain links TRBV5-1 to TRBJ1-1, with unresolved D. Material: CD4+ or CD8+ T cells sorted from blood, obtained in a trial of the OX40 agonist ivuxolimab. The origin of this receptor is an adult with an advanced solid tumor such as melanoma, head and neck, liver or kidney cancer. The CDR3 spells CASSLESVSDTEAFF. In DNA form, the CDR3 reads TGCGCCAGCAGCTTGGAATCAGTCTCGGACACTGAAGCTTTCTTT.